This T cell receptor beta chain was observed in a study of blood T cell repertoires in COVID-19. Turning to the study itself: Spain, Italy and the United States supplied samples that represented acute and convalescent COVID-19. Nucleic acid was either cDNA or gDNA, and it came from T cells, B-cell-depleted T cells, or PBMCs.

Method: immunoSEQ multiplex PCR; TCRdb's copy keeps in-frame clones and lacks some. The table records 65,000 to 80,000 clones, around 87% of them present only once. Sequenced input: peripheral blood. This TCR derives from a middle-aged man with active COVID-19.

This chain's CDR3 is CASSSGGGGSYNEQFF. The CDR3 bases are TGTGCCAGCAGCTCAGGGGGCGGAGGTTCCTACAATGAGCAGTTCTTC. V usage is TRBV7-2 and J usage is TRBJ2-1; TRBD1 agrees at 8 bases. The CDR3 is 16 amino acids. Germline CDR1 and CDR2: SGHTA and FQGNSA. V gave up 4 bases and J gave up 1 base; unmatched junction bases: 6.